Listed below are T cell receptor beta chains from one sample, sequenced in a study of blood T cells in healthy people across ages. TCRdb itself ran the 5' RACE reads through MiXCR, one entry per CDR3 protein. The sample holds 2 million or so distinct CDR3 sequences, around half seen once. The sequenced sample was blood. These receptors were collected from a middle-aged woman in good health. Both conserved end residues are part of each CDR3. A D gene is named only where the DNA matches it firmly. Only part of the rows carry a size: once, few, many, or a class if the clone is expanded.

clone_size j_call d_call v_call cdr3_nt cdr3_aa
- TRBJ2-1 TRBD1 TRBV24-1 TGTGCCACCAGTGATTTGGACAGGGTCGGTGGGCAGTTCTTC CATSDLDRVGGQFF
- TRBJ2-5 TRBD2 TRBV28 TGTGCCAGCAGTTTGGCTAGCGGGGGGCCCACGGAAGAGACCCAGTACTTC CASSLASGGPTEETQYF
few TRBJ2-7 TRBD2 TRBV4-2 TGTGCCAGCAGCCAAGCATCCCTAGCGGGGTTCCACGAGCAGTACTTC CASSQASLAGFHEQYF
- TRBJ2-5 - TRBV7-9 TGTGCCAGCAGCTTATTAGCGGTTGAAGGAGAGACCCAGTACTTC CASSLLAVEGETQYF
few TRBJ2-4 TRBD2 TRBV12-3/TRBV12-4 TGTGCCAGCAGTTTCCGTCAGGGACTAAGGGACATTCAGTACTTC CASSFRQGLRDIQYF
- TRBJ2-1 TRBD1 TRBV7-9 TGTGCCAGCAGCCAATGGACAGGGATGTACAATGAGCAGTTCTTC CASSQWTGMYNEQFF
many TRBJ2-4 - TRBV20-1 TGCAGTGCTGTCGCCAGGGGACAAGGCAAAAACATTCAGTACTTC CSAVARGQGKNIQYF
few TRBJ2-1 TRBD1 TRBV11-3 TGTGCCAGCAGCCCTAGAGGGGGTACTCTACAGGGGAGCTCCTACAATGAGCAGTTCTTC CASSPRGGTLQGSSYNEQFF
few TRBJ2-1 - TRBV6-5 TGTGCCAGCAGCCCCCGTCTCCTTAACAATGAGCAGTTCTTC CASSPRLLNNEQFF
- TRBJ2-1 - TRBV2 TGTGCCAGCCCCGCGGGAAGGTCGGGCAATGAGCAGTTCTTC CASPAGRSGNEQFF
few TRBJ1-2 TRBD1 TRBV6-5 TGTGCCAGCAGTTTGACAGGGGTGGGAGGCGATAACTATGGCTACACCTTC CASSLTGVGGDNYGYTF
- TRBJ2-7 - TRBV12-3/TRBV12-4 TGTGCCAGCAGTTACAGGGTTCGGGCCCTGGGGTACGAGCAGTACTTC CASSYRVRALGYEQYF
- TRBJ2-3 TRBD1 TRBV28 TGTGCCAGCAGTCCCGACAGGGGTTGGTTGGGAGATACGCAGTATTTT CASSPDRGWLGDTQYF
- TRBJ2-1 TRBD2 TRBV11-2 TGTGCCAGCAGCTTATCCGTGGCTAGCGGGGGGGTATACAATGAGCAGTTCTTC CASSLSVASGGVYNEQFF
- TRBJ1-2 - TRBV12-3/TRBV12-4 TGTGCCAGCAGGTTGGGGGGCGCGGTAAATGGCTACACCTTC CASRLGGAVNGYTF
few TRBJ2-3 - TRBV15 TGTGCCACCAGCAGAGATGACCCGAGGCCCACAGATACGCAGTATTTT CATSRDDPRPTDTQYF
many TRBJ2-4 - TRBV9 TGTGCCAGCAGCGTAGTGGGGGGCGGGAAAAACATTCAGTACTTC CASSVVGGGKNIQYF
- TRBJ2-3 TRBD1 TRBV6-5 TGTGCCAGCAGTTACTTGATCCCGGGACAGGCAAAAGGACGAGATACGCAGTATTTT CASSYLIPGQAKGRDTQYF
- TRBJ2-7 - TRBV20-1 TGCAGTGCTAGTCCCATGGCGGCCTCCTACGAGCAGTACTTC CSASPMAASYEQYF
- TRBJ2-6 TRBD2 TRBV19 TGTGCCAGTAGTATTCCGCGGGGGAGTTCTGGGGCCAACGTCCTGACTTTC CASSIPRGSSGANVLTF